This TCR beta chain was sequenced during a study of a mutant IDH1 vaccine in newly diagnosed glioma. Overall study context: There were eight vaccinations for patients, given in weeks 1, 3, 5, 7, 11, 15, 19 and 23. Radiotherapy, temozolomide, or both had been given previously, and both were given to most. Whole-study results and caveats: Pseudoprogression looked unconnected to shifts in top peripheral T cell clonotypes.

Indicated time point: week 23, last vaccination. In every dose of vaccine, 300 ug of mutant IDH1 20-mer peptide was given alongside topical imiquimod. The table lists this clone with a few counts. Its matching antigen is unknown. This CDR3 has 17 amino acids. The germline V and J ends were trimmed by 1 base and 5 bases, with 21 bases remaining between them. The V gene's germline CDR1 is SGHRS and CDR2 YFSETQ. Measured with immunoSEQ multiplex PCR; TCRdb has only the in-frame clones, and not every one. This table holds under 45,000 clones, under 95% found once. The chain joins TRBV5-1 to TRBJ1-2, with TRBD1 as a possible D gene (6 bases). The source of this sequence is a man over 45 with glioma. The sample in question was PBMCs, obtained from a glioma patient whose treatment included an IDH1 peptide vaccine. The CDR3 DNA is TGCGCCAGCAGCTTGAAGGGCGTCTTATGGGACACGTATGGCTACACCTTC. As protein: CASSLKGVLWDTYGYTF.